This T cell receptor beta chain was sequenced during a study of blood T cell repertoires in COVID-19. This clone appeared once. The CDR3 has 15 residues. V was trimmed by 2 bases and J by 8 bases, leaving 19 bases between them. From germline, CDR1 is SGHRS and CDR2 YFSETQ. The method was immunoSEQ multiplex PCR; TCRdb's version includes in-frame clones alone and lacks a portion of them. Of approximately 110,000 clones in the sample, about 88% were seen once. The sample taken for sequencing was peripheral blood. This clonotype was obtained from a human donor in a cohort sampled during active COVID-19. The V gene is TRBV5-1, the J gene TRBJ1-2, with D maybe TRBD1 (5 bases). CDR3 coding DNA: TGCGCCAGCAGCTTCCAACCTGGCAGGGAGGAAGGCTACACCTTC. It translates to CASSFQPGREEGYTF.